This TCR beta chain came from a study of blood T cell repertoires in COVID-19 (dated by TCRdb to 2020 to 2021). Regarding the study in general: The collaborator samples originated in the United States, Italy and Spain and spanned the acute and convalescent phases of COVID-19. The material from the prospective study consisted of cDNA or gDNA derived from T cells, B-cell-depleted T cells, or PBMCs. Subjects who had been exposed to COVID-19, were actively infected with it, or had recovered from it provided the deeply sampled blood TCRbeta repertoires that made up the dataset. A freely available public database, intended as a resource for researchers studying the immune response to SARS-CoV-2, is where the repertoires were released. Nearly every sample came with metadata listing a de-identified subject ID, COVID-19 status, age in years and sex. Where HLA class I and class II types were available, the types were taken from metadata supplied by the sample provider, not from assay-based typing. Samples were obtained from the ongoing ImmuneRACE study (first 160 participants) and from about 1,300 subjects provided by 6 global collaborators. Broader findings and caveats from the paper: How much clinical and demographic metadata was included differed by source and by participant, and the metadata was provided uncurated.

TCRbeta CDR3 regions were amplified from genomic DNA using the immunoSEQ Assay, a bias-controlled multiplex PCR. Per the authors' processing: Within the assay, amplification of reference gene primers was used to estimate how many nucleated cells each sample contained. To quantify the absolute abundance of each unique TCRbeta CDR3 rearrangement, sequence reads were collapsed and filtered. For each sample, productive Simpson clonality was calculated as the square root of Simpson's diversity index across productive rearrangements. TCRdb's version of the immuneACCESS table is confined to in-frame rearrangements and falls short of the full clone set. An unresolved V gene accounts for under half of the shortfall where checked; the remainder is of unknown origin. The DNA gave D and trimming, while V, J and clone size come from that table. This sample has 150,000 to 200,000 clones in its table, and roughly nine tenths of those were observed once. 6% to 7.5% of the sample rests with the top ten.

The collaborating institutions used their own protocols to collect whole blood in K2EDTA tubes. Collaborator samples were shipped for TCRbeta analysis as frozen whole blood, isolated PBMCs, or DNA extracted from either sample type. This clone was seen only a few times. The specificity of this receptor is unknown. Base qualities are missing; no much larger clone stands one base away. Other DNA sequences of this sample code for an identical CDR3. Input material: peripheral blood. This sequence originates from an elderly woman in a cohort sampled during active or convalescent COVID-19.

This receptor has the CDR3 CSASSGGGNQPQHF. The DNA reads TGCAGTGCTAGTTCAGGGGGCGGCAATCAGCCCCAGCATTTT. Recombination connected TRBV20-1 to TRBJ1-5, and 8 junctional nucleotides match TRBD1. The CDR3 has 14 amino acids, counting the end cysteine and phenylalanine. Only the CDR3 part of the read is kept: 42 bases, read in frame from the first base. Here V drops 3 bases and J drops 2 bases, and the junction holds 3 bases not matched to any gene. CDR1 and CDR2, per the germline V gene (reference sequence), are DFQATT and SNEGSKA.